This TCR beta chain came from a study of OX40 agonist ivuxolimab in advanced cancers. Study as a whole: Patients were over 65% male with ages roughly 23 to 79, mean approximately 58. Allowance was made for prior anti-PD-1, anti-PD-L1 or anti-CTLA-4 therapy, and approximately 40% had some. Three individuals attained partial responses, comprising one hepatocellular carcinoma case and two cutaneous melanoma cases.

The cohort excluded patients with autoimmune disease history or systemic immunosuppression. Sequenced by immunoSEQ multiplex PCR; TCRdb stores in-frame clones only, minus some. The table includes 55,000 to 70,000 clones, less than 90% detected once. The CDR3 extends over 12 amino acids. With V trimmed by 6 bases and J by 8 bases, 7 bases remained unmatched. Looked up from germline, CDR1 is SQVTM and CDR2 is ANQGSEA. The sequence came from an adult with an advanced solid tumor such as melanoma, head and neck, liver or kidney cancer. The V gene is TRBV29-1, the J gene TRBJ1-2, with 9 bases identical to TRBD1. The sample in question was CD4+ or CD8+ T cells sorted from blood, obtained in a trial of the OX40 agonist ivuxolimab. CDR3 loop: CSVTGTGWGYTF. DNA of the CDR3: TGCAGCGTGACCGGGACAGGGTGGGGCTACACCTTC.